These 19 T cell receptor beta chains came from one sample sequenced in a study of CD8 T cells in ankylosing spondylitis. Antigens for these TCRs are unknown. MiXCR, applied by TCRdb to the 5' RACE reads, yields one record per CDR3 protein. In the table there are 300,000 to 400,000 distinct CDR3 sequences, approximately 20% of which are singletons. Broader study findings: Made up of fewer than ten highly homologous variants, a TCR beta motif appeared characteristic of ankylosing spondylitis blood.

Specimen: blood, either unsorted or a sorted T cell fraction (not recorded which). Source of these receptors: a male donor with ankylosing spondylitis.

The rearrangement joins TRBV4-2 to TRBJ1-2; 7 positions agree with TRBD1. Per germline, CDR1 LGHNA and CDR2 YNFKEQ. Germline trimming cut 0 bases from V and 5 bases from J; bases unmatched to any gene: 21. The CDR3 extends over 20 amino acids. CDR3 DNA sequence: TGTGCCAGCAGCCAAGATTCGACGACAGGGACGCAAGGGGGGAAATATGGCTACACCTTC. Translation gives CASSQDSTTGTQGGKYGYTF.

This clonotype was seen ten or more times. The V and J genes are TRBV29-1 and TRBJ2-1; 8 positions agree with TRBD2. J gave up 6 bases and V 6 bases, and 7 bases lay outside the gene matches. The V gene's germline CDR1 is SQVTM and CDR2 ANQGSEA. The CDR3 is made up of 13 amino acids. CDR3 region: CSVSGGRGNEQFF. The CDR3 DNA reads as TGCAGCGTCTCGGGAGGGAGGGGCAATGAGCAGTTCTTC.

The chain couples TRBV5-1 to TRBJ1-1; perhaps TRBD1 as D (6 bases). Per germline, CDR1 SGHRS and CDR2 YFSETQ. The CDR3 has 16 residues. Between the trimmed V and J ends, which lost 0 bases and 1 base, there was a span of 13 bases. CDR3: CASSLDARGSNTEAFF. In nucleotides, the CDR3 is TGCGCCAGCAGCTTGGACGCGAGGGGGTCGAACACTGAAGCTTTCTTT.

There are a few counts of this clonotype. In DNA form, the CDR3 reads TGTGCCAGCAGCTTAGAACTAGCAGTGGGCGGGGAGCTGTTTTTT. It codes for CASSLELAVGGELFF. The chain combines TRBV7-2 with TRBJ2-2; perhaps TRBD2 as D (6 bases). The CDR3 has 15 residues. Germline loops: CDR1 SGHTA, CDR2 FQGNSA. The V and J ends lost 1 base and 7 bases respectively, with 13 bases between them.

J is TRBJ2-7 and V is TRBV5-5; D is possibly TRBD1 (6 bases). Between the trimmed V and J ends, which lost 2 bases and 2 bases, there was a span of 14 bases. Per the germline V gene, CDR1 is SGHKS and CDR2 is YYEKEE (reference sequence). The CDR3 is made up of 15 amino acids. This CDR3 reads CASSLSGTTAYEQYF. CDR3 bases: TGTGCCAGCAGCTTATCCGGGACAACGGCCTACGAGCAGTACTTC.

This chain links TRBV7-9 with TRBJ2-7; 14 positions agree with TRBD2. The germline CDR1 and CDR2 sequences are SEHNR and FQNEAQ (reference sequence). The CDR3 has 14 amino acids. Trimming removed 5 bases from V and 11 bases from J; junction bases left unmatched: 8. The CDR3 sequence is CASSPGTSGSKEYF. Here the CDR3 DNA reads TGTGCCAGCAGCCCCGGGACTAGCGGGAGCAAGGAGTACTTC.

This clonotype has more than one count but fewer than ten. This chain joins TRBV18 and TRBJ2-5; D assignment may be TRBD1 or TRBD2 (5 bases each). Germline loops: CDR1 KGHSH, CDR2 LQKENI. The CDR3 covers 15 residues. Trimming removed 3 bases from V and 1 base from J, with 12 bases in between. CDR3 region: CASSPLTGTQETQYF. Written as DNA, the CDR3 is TGTGCCAGCTCACCCCTAACCGGGACCCAAGAGACCCAGTACTTC.

This clonotype has more than one count but fewer than ten. The chain joins TRBV12-3 or TRBV12-4 to TRBJ2-7; 7 nucleotides line up with TRBD2. V was pared by 6 bases and J by 4 bases, with 12 bases of the junction left unmatched. This CDR3 is 15 amino acids long. The CDR3 is CASSPPGLFSYEQYF. CDR3 nucleotides: TGTGCCAGCAGCCCCCCGGGACTATTCTCATACGAGCAGTACTTC.

V gene TRBV12-3 or TRBV12-4 combines with J gene TRBJ2-7; 11 nucleotides agree with TRBD1. Trimming cost V 6 bases and J 7 bases; bases outside gene matches: 8. The CDR3 contains 14 residues. CDR3 sequence reads: CASSRDRGKHEQYF. In DNA, the CDR3 is TGTGCCAGCAGCCGGGACAGGGGGAAGCATGAGCAGTACTTC.

This clonotype was picked up a small number of times. The chain has TRBV12-3 or TRBV12-4 and TRBJ2-2; no reliable D call. The length of the CDR3 is 15 residues. Trimming cost V 3 bases and J 1 base, with 9 bases left between them. The CDR3 loop is CASSFSAENTGELFF. CDR3 DNA sequence: TGTGCCAGCAGTTTTTCGGCGGAGAACACCGGGGAGCTGTTTTTT.

This clonotype appeared a few times. The V gene is TRBV7-8, the J gene TRBJ2-1, with 12 bases fitting TRBD2. The CDR3 runs to 16 residues. Germline V gives CDR1 SGHVS, CDR2 FQNEAQ. The V and J ends lost 5 bases and 8 bases, in that order; junction bases with no gene match: 10. The CDR3 coding sequence is TGTGCCAGCAGCGCAGACCTAGCGGGAGGGCCCTATGAGCAGTTCTTC. Translation gives CASSADLAGGPYEQFF.

The rearrangement uses TRBV16 and TRBJ1-5; a weak D match, TRBD1 (6 bases). V was trimmed by 9 bases and J by 0 bases, leaving 9 bases between them. The CDR3 contains 13 residues. Looked up from germline, CDR1 is KGHSY and CDR2 is FQNENV. The CDR3 region is CASGQYSNQPQHF. CDR3 coding DNA: TGTGCCAGTGGACAGTATAGCAATCAGCCCCAGCATTTT. Drawing the rest from reference TRBV16 and TRBJ1-5, the complete variable domain is GEEVAQTPKHLVRGEGQKAKLYCAPIKGHSYVFWYQQVLKNEFKFLISFQNENVFDETGMPKERFSAKCLPNSPCSLEIQATKLEDSAVYFCASGQYSNQPQHFGDGTRLSIL.

This clonotype turned up a few times. The J gene is TRBJ2-1, the V gene TRBV4-1, with TRBD2 as a possible D gene (5 bases). Germline values: CDR1 MGHRA, CDR2 YSYEKL. The CDR3 is 16 residues long. Trimming shortened V by 2 bases and J by 9 bases, and 20 bases separated the two germline ends. Here the CDR3 reads CASSQRTVSGLGEQFF. CDR3 nucleotides: TGCGCCAGCAGCCAAAGAACTGTTTCGGGGTTGGGTGAGCAGTTCTTC.

This clonotype has only a few counts. V usage is TRBV7-2 and J usage is TRBJ2-3; 14 bases are shared with TRBD2. The CDR3 is made up of 16 amino acids. CDR1 and CDR2 from the germline V gene are SGHTA and FQGNSA. The V segment lost 4 bases and the J segment 5 bases; nucleotides outside the gene matches: 5. CDR3 nucleotides: TGTGCCAGCAGCTCGGGACTAGCGGGAGAGGAAGATACGCAGTATTTT. Protein product: CASSSGLAGEEDTQYF.

V gene TRBV6-5 combines with J gene TRBJ2-1; 14 bases line up with TRBD2. The junction had 1 base not matched to a gene; V was cut back by 0 bases and J by 3 bases. Germline V CDR1 and CDR2: MNHEY, SVGAGI. CDR3 length: 17 amino acids. Written as DNA, the CDR3 is TGTGCCAGCAGTTACTCGGGGACTAGCGGGGGCTACAATGAGCAGTTCTTC. Its translation: CASSYSGTSGGYNEQFF.

The V call is TRBV20-1, the J call TRBJ2-1, with 10 bases aligning to TRBD2. Germline CDR1 reads DFQATT; CDR2 reads SNEGSKA (reference sequence). Germline trimming cut 5 bases from V and 0 bases from J; bases unmatched to any gene: 13. CDR3 length: 18 amino acids. This CDR3 is CSAWDSGRPSPSYNEQFF. The CDR3 nucleotides are TGCAGTGCTTGGGATAGCGGGAGGCCCTCCCCCTCCTACAATGAGCAGTTCTTC.

This clonotype showed up many times. The chain has TRBV27 and TRBJ2-1; D remains unclear. The CDR3 totals 13 residues. Germline V CDR1 and CDR2: MNHEY, SMNVEV (reference sequence). Between the trimmed V and J ends, which lost 0 bases and 5 bases, there was a span of 5 bases. In DNA, the CDR3 is TGTGCCAGCAGTTTATCCTCGAACAATGAGCAGTTCTTC. This translates into CASSLSSNNEQFF.

The J gene is TRBJ2-6, the V gene TRBV2; a weak D match, TRBD1 (6 bases). The CDR3 has 17 residues. The ends were cut back, 3 bases at V and 1 base at J, with 13 bases in the middle. Germline lookup yields CDR1 SNHLY and CDR2 FYNNEI. CDR3 nucleotides: TGTGCCAGCAGTGAGTCCAGGGGAGTTTCTGGGGCCAACGTCCTGACTTTC. Translation gives CASSESRGVSGANVLTF.

The sample holds a few counts of this clonotype. The V call is TRBV5-1, the J call TRBJ2-7, with 7 bases fitting TRBD1. V lost 4 bases, J lost 1 base, and 8 bases stayed unmatched. Germline V gives CDR1 SGHRS, CDR2 YFSETQ. This CDR3 is built from 15 residues. CDR3: CASSQRTGPSYEQYF. CDR3 nucleotide sequence: TGCGCCAGCAGCCAACGGACAGGCCCATCCTACGAGCAGTACTTC. The whole variable domain, filled in from reference TRBV5-1 and TRBJ2-7, reads KAGVTQTPRYLIKTRGQQVTLSCSPISGHRSVSWYQQTPGQGLQFLFEYFSETQRNKGNFPGRFSGRQFSNSRSEMNVSTLELGDSALYLCASSQRTGPSYEQYFGPGTRLTVT.